The 23 T cell receptor beta chains in this list originate from one sample, sequenced in a study of T cells in women clearing cervical HPV infection. TCRdb keeps only in-frame clones here, not all; method: immunoSEQ multiplex PCR. This sample carries 30,000 to 40,000 clones, with less than 7% going to the ten biggest clones. The specimen sequenced was blood buffy coat. These receptors came from a woman aged 18 to 75 with a cervical HPV16 infection that either progressed to CIN3+ or cleared (not recorded which).

Notes on this clone: The read ends 3 residues before the CDR3 terminus; that terminus is restored from the germline J gene. The genes are TRBV11-3 and TRBJ1-2; tentative D call: TRBD1 (5 bases). The germline CDR1 and CDR2 sequences are SGHNT and YENEEA. V shed 8 bases and J shed 6 bases, with 13 bases lying between them. This CDR3 contains 12 residues. CDR3 bases read: TGTGCCAGCGATGGGACTACCAATGGC. It yields the protein CASDGTTNG. The entire CDR3 is CASDGTTNGYTF.

Concerning this clone itself: The CDR3 end falls 3 residues outside the read, so it is completed with the germline J gene. This chain uses TRBV7-9 with TRBJ1-2; D is undetermined. Germline V gives CDR1 SEHNR, CDR2 FQNEAQ (reference sequence). The CDR3 is 13 residues long. Trimming cost V 1 base and J 3 bases, with 6 bases left between them. CDR3 DNA (partial): TGTGCCAGCAGCTTAGTTATTGACTATGGC. Residues: CASSLVIDYG. The complete CDR3 protein is CASSLVIDYGYTF.

With respect to this clone: The CDR3 end falls 3 residues outside the read, so it is completed with the germline J gene. The genes are TRBV7-2 and TRBJ1-5; 9 nucleotides line up with TRBD1. The CDR3 contains 14 residues. Germline assignment: CDR1 SGHTA and CDR2 FQGNSA. V shed 5 bases, J shed 5 bases, and the junction held 4 bases outside the gene matches. The sequenced part of the CDR3 DNA is TGTGCCAGCAGCCTCGGACAGGGGTATCAGCCC. It encodes CASSLGQGYQP. The CDR3 in its entirety is CASSLGQGYQPQHF.

Of note for this clone: The read terminates 3 residues ahead of where the CDR3 ends, so the germline J gene completes it. This sequence joins TRBV19 and TRBJ2-7; 7 nucleotides align to TRBD2. Germline CDR1 LNHDA, CDR2 SQIVND (reference sequence). V lost 1 base and J lost 3; bases outside the gene matches: 9. The CDR3 runs to 16 residues. CDR3 bases read: TGTGCCAGTAGTATAGTGGCGGGAGAAGGTTACTACGAG. Protein sequence: CASSIVAGEGYYE. The whole CDR3 reads CASSIVAGEGYYEQYF.

Note on this clone: The read finishes 3 residues shy of the CDR3 end, and the germline J gene is used to complete it. V and J are TRBV25-1 and TRBJ1-4; a weak D match, TRBD1 (5 bases). Germline lookup yields CDR1 MGHDK and CDR2 SYGVNS. The CDR3 is 15 amino acids. The DNA read from the CDR3 is TGTGCCAGCAGGGAAGACAGCTCCTATAATTCACCA. This encodes CASREDSSYNSP. The full-length CDR3 reads as CASREDSSYNSPLFF.

A word on this clone: Coverage ceases 3 residues before the CDR3 finishes, and the germline J gene fills in the end. The rearrangement joins TRBV7-2 to TRBJ2-7, with D tentatively TRBD2 (6 bases). The V and J ends lost 2 bases and 6 bases respectively, with 17 bases between them. The CDR3 contains 15 residues. CDR1 and CDR2 from the germline V gene are SGHTA and FQGNSA. CDR3 region: CASSLRRGGTGEQYF. The sequenced CDR3 bases are TGTGCCAGCAGCTTACGGCGGGGTGGGACCGGCGAG.

On this clone: The CDR3 is cut off 3 residues early in the read; its end comes from the germline J gene. This chain uses TRBV2 with TRBJ2-1, with 12 bases matching TRBD1. The CDR3 extends over 14 amino acids. Germline V lookup: CDR1 SNHLY, CDR2 FYNNEI. Germline trimming cut 6 bases from V and 4 bases from J; bases unmatched to any gene: 1. Incomplete CDR3 DNA: TGTGCCAGCAGGGGACAGGGGGCATACAATGAG. Amino acid sequence: CASRGQGAYNE. In full, the CDR3 is CASRGQGAYNEQFF.

Here the CDR3 reads CASSIETGDTEAFF. CDR3 DNA, as far as it was read: TGTGCCAGCAGTATCGAAACCGGGGACACTGAA. This chain joins TRBV28 and TRBJ1-1; no firm D call. Read sequence stops 3 residues before the CDR3 end, and the germline J gene provides the missing end. The CDR3 totals 14 residues. Germline V lookup: CDR1 MDHEN, CDR2 SYDVKM. The ends were cut back, 5 bases at V and 3 bases at J, with 13 bases in the middle. Full variable domain (missing parts from reference TRBV28 and TRBJ1-1): DVKVTQSSRYLVKRTGEKVFLECVQDMDHENMFWYRQDPGLGLRLIYFSYDVKMKEKGDIPEGYSVSREKKERFSLILESASTNQTSMYLCASSIETGDTEAFFGQGTRLTVV.

Remarks on this clone: Read coverage stops 3 residues before the CDR3 terminus; the germline J gene supplies the remainder. The rearrangement joins TRBV20-1 to TRBJ1-3; D perhaps matches TRBD1 (6 bases). CDR1 is DFQATT and CDR2 is SNEGSKA in the germline V gene (reference sequence). The V and J ends lost 1 base and 2 bases respectively, with 18 bases between them. The CDR3 is 17 amino acids. CDR3 DNA (partial): TGCAGTGCTAGAGGCGTCAGGGTAAAGGGGGCTGGAAACACC. It codes for CSARGVRVKGAGNT. In full, the CDR3 reads CSARGVRVKGAGNTIYF.

Notes on this clone: The read halts 3 residues ahead of the CDR3 end, with the missing end drawn from the germline J gene. The V call is TRBV20-1, the J call TRBJ1-2; D call uncertain. CDR1 DFQATT and CDR2 SNEGSKA come from the germline V gene (reference sequence). Trimming removed 3 bases at V and 4 bases at J, with 12 bases between. The CDR3 totals 13 residues. The CDR3 bases that were read are TGCAGTGCTAGTGTCGGGTTAGGCTATGGC. It encodes CSASVGLGYG. The CDR3 as a whole reads CSASVGLGYGYTF.

Points on this clone: At one end, the junction sequence differs from germline, possibly due to a read error. The read ends 3 residues early relative to the CDR3; the germline J gene fills the gap. The same CDR3 arises from other DNA sequences in this sample as well. This chain joins TRBV5-5 and TRBJ1-3; 8 nucleotides agree with TRBD1. Per the germline V gene, CDR1 is SGHKS and CDR2 is YYEKEE (reference sequence). This CDR3 is built from 14 residues. The CDR3 loop reads CASSPGQGRNTIYF. The CDR3 DNA, read in part, is TGTGCCAGCAGCCCCGGACAGGGCAGAAACACA.

Regarding this clone: The read ends 3 residues shy of where the CDR3 ends; the end is completed using the germline J gene. The chain is built from TRBV28 and TRBJ1-4, with TRBD1 matching 8 bases. This CDR3 comprises 14 residues. Losses at the gene ends were 3 bases for V and 8 bases for J; bases not matched to a gene: 5. In germline, CDR1 is MDHEN, CDR2 SYDVKM. CDR3 sequence reads: CASSLWDRREKLFF. The CDR3 DNA, read in part, is TGTGCCAGCAGTTTGTGGGACAGGCGGGAAAAA.

Worth noting for this clone: From the germline J gene comes the end of the CDR3, since the read stops 3 residues before it. The chain uses TRBV5-1 and TRBJ2-7; D not resolved. V gave up 2 bases and J gave up 5 bases, with 5 bases separating them. Germline assignment: CDR1 SGHRS and CDR2 YFSETQ. This CDR3 comprises 11 residues. CDR3 DNA, as far as it was read: TGCGCCAGCAGCTTAGGCCACGAG. This translates into CASSLGHE. The whole CDR3 protein is CASSLGHEQYF.

On this clone: The missing CDR3 end, 3 residues past where the read stops, is filled in from the germline J gene. The chain uses TRBV19 and TRBJ2-4, with D perhaps TRBD2 (5 bases). CDR1 is LNHDA, CDR2 SQIVND, per germline (reference sequence). This CDR3 has 15 amino acids. Incomplete CDR3 DNA: TGTGCCAGTAGTCCCGAGGACGGGGATTCGGGTGGT. Translation: CASSPEDGDSGG. The whole CDR3 sequence is CASSPEDGDSGGQYF.

Details on this clone: The read gets to within 3 residues of the CDR3 end, and the germline J gene fills in the rest. The chain carries TRBV19 and TRBJ2-2; D is possibly TRBD2 (5 bases). CDR1 LNHDA and CDR2 SQIVND come from the germline V gene (reference sequence). Trimming stripped 0 bases from V and 6 bases from J, with 11 bases between. The CDR3 consists of 15 residues. The CDR3 DNA, read in part, is TGTGCCAGTAGTATAGAGCGGGTGGGTGCCGGGGAG. Translating gives CASSIERVGAGE. The whole CDR3 region reads CASSIERVGAGELFF.

A remark on this clone: The CDR3 extends 3 residues past the end of the read, so its final part is completed from the germline J gene. The gene calls are TRBV18 and TRBJ1-5; D remains ambiguous. Trimming pared 3 bases from V and 8 bases from J, leaving 17 bases between. CDR3 size: 15 residues. Germline V CDR1 and CDR2: KGHSH, LQKENI. Incomplete CDR3 DNA: TGTGCCAGCTCACCGCGTAGCGGGGTGCAAGAGCCC. This codes for CASSPRSGVQEP. The full CDR3 is CASSPRSGVQEPQHF.

As to this clone: The read terminates 3 residues ahead of where the CDR3 ends, so the germline J gene completes it. The chain joins TRBV29-1 to TRBJ1-6, with a tentative D call TRBD1 (5 bases). The germline gives CDR1 SQVTM, CDR2 ANQGSEA. This CDR3 region has 13 residues. The V gene lost 1 base and the J gene lost 7 bases, with 8 bases spanning the gap. The CDR3 region is CSVEGGENSPLHF. CDR3 DNA (partial): TGCAGCGTTGAAGGGGGGGAGAATTCACCC.

With regard to this clone: The junction departs from the called germline gene at one end, perhaps through a read error. The CDR3 end is not reached by the read, which stops 3 residues before it; the germline J gene fills it in. The identical CDR3 is also encoded by other nucleotide sequences in the sample. This sequence joins TRBV7-2 and TRBJ1-3; TRBD1 is a possible D gene (6 bases). The CDR3 has 14 amino acids. Germline lookup yields CDR1 SGHTA and CDR2 FQGNSA. The chain's CDR3 is CASSRGGSGNTIYF. The covered CDR3 bases are TGTGCCAGCAGCCGGGGGGGCTCTGGAAACACT.

Points on this clone: Read data end 3 residues before the CDR3 end; the end is taken from the germline J gene. The V and J genes are TRBV30 and TRBJ1-1; D ambiguous. V lost 3 bases and J 0 bases, leaving 8 bases between the germline ends. This CDR3 is 13 amino acids long. The V gene's germline CDR1 is GTSNPN and CDR2 SVGIG (reference sequence). CDR3 amino acids: CAWRQLMNTEAFF. The part of the CDR3 DNA that was read is TGTGCCTGGAGACAGCTCATGAACACTGAA.

The sequenced CDR3 bases are TGTGCCAGCAGTTACAGGGGGTACCAAGAGACC. Residues: CASSYRGYQET. The whole CDR3 is CASSYRGYQETQYF. The rearrangement uses TRBV2 and TRBJ2-5; 8 bases match TRBD1. The read is 3 residues too short to cover the CDR3 end, so that end is filled in from the germline J gene. CDR1 and CDR2 (germline): SNHLY, FYNNEI. CDR3 length: 14 residues. V was pared by 5 bases and J by 0 bases, with 2 bases of the junction left unmatched.

Notes on this clone: The missing CDR3 end, 3 residues past where the read stops, is filled in from the germline J gene. The chain links TRBV5-4 to TRBJ2-1; the match to TRBD1 covers 9 bases. The CDR3 has 16 residues. After removal of 2 bases from V and 8 bases from J, the junction contained 11 bases not matched to a gene. Germline CDR1 SGHNT, CDR2 YYREEE (reference sequence). The CDR3 region is CASSFLLGQGVDEQFF. The covered CDR3 bases are TGTGCCAGCAGCTTTCTCTTGGGACAGGGTGTGGATGAG.

As to this clone: The sequence runs out 3 residues before the end of the CDR3; the remainder is reconstructed from the germline J gene. V and J are TRBV5-1 and TRBJ2-7; 8 nucleotides agree with TRBD2. The J segment lost 4 bases and the V segment lost 0 bases, leaving 3 bases of the junction unmatched. Germline V lookup: CDR1 SGHRS, CDR2 YFSETQ. This CDR3 contains 14 residues. The CDR3 DNA, read in part, is TGCGCCAGCAGCTTGGCTAGCGGGCCTTACGAG. Protein sequence: CASSLASGPYE. The CDR3 as a whole reads CASSLASGPYEQYF.

A remark on this clone: From the germline J gene comes the end of the CDR3, since the read stops 3 residues before it. The chain combines TRBV7-9 with TRBJ1-6; D remains ambiguous. Trimming pared 5 bases from V and 9 bases from J, leaving 5 bases between. CDR1 and CDR2 (germline): SEHNR, FQNEAQ (reference sequence). The CDR3 totals 11 residues. CDR3 amino acids: CASSVGSPLHF. Incomplete CDR3 DNA: TGTGCCAGCAGCGTCGGTTCACCC.